Described below is a single T cell receptor (beta chain) sequence and its context. In TCRdb, the RACE reads were re-called with MiXCR into one record per CDR3 protein. Among about 120,000 distinct CDR3 sequences listed, approximately 12% were seen once. This record belongs to a study of human T cells and chemical hapten exposure. Study overall: The scalp of each patient received a weekly diphenylcyclopropenone dose for the full approximately 25-week study. The cohort included alopecia areata under or over 50% scalp, totalis and universalis.

Time point of the sample: pre-sensitization, week 0. The treatment is: therapeutic diphenylcyclopropenone sensitization with weekly scalp DPC. CDR3 length equals 15 residues. Germline CDR1 SGHNT, CDR2 YENEEA. V lost 4 bases to trimming and J lost 2 bases, with 14 bases between them. The sample consisted of whole blood, taken in connection with sensitization to the hapten diphenylcyclopropenone (DPC). The chain joins TRBV11-3 to TRBJ2-5; TRBD2 might be the D (5 bases). The sequence came from a woman aged 18-30 years with alopecia areata. Some clones in this sample may be carry-over from other donors' samples. CDR3 coding DNA: TGTGCCAGCAGCTCAGCCCTCCGGGGTCAAGAGACCCAGTACTTC. This codes for CASSSALRGQETQYF.